Below, 28 T cell receptor beta chains from the same sample are listed, as sequenced in a study of metastatic and nonmetastatic thyroid tumors. There were no patients who had received any treatment before thyroid surgery. MiXCR reprocessed the PCR reads for TCRdb. Here the sample spans some 30,000 clones, approximately 7% being singletons. Material for sequencing was blood. These receptor sequences come from a female donor with papillary thyroid cancer or a benign thyroid nodule (not recorded which). Some clones in this sample may be carry-over from other donors' samples.

This clone was seen ten or more times. V usage is TRBV6-1 and J usage is TRBJ1-2, with D possibly matching TRBD1 (6 bases). From germline, CDR1 is MNHNS and CDR2 SASEGT. There are 15 residues in the CDR3. Trimming shortened V by 5 bases and J by 8 bases, and 21 bases separated the two germline ends. CDR3 sequence reads: CASSRDTDHAGGYTF. The DNA of the CDR3 is TGTGCCAGCAGTCGGGACACCGATCACGCAGGGGGCTACACCTTC.

This chain connects TRBV24-1 to TRBJ2-2; D perhaps matches TRBD2 (6 bases). The V end lost 5 bases, the J end lost 0 bases, and 24 bases lay between the germline ends. Germline V CDR1 and CDR2: KGHDR, SFDVKD. CDR3 size: 20 residues. DNA for the CDR3: TGTGCCACCAGTGGCACTAGCCCACACCCGGTGTTCACGAACACCGGGGAGCTGTTTTTT. It yields the protein CATSGTSPHPVFTNTGELFF.

This clone has just a few counts. A much larger clone differs from this one at a single base, so this may be a read error. The chain is built from TRBV20-1 and TRBJ2-3, with TRBD1 matching over 7 bases. The germline V gene has CDR1 DFQATT and CDR2 SNEGSKA (reference sequence). This CDR3 is built from 14 residues. CDR3 in amino acids: CGFTTGMLTDTQYF. The CDR3, as DNA: TGCGGTTTCACGACAGGGATGCTCACAGATACGCAGTATTTT.

This clone was picked up many times. The J gene is TRBJ2-1, the V gene TRBV12-3 or TRBV12-4; 10 bases are a match to TRBD2. This CDR3 has 13 residues. J gave up 8 bases and V 5 bases, and 3 bases lay outside the gene matches. The chain's CDR3 is CASSKREGYEQFF. CDR3 in DNA: TGTGCCAGCAGTAAGCGGGAGGGGTATGAGCAGTTCTTC.

This clone has a count of ten or more. The rearrangement joins TRBV14 to TRBJ2-3; possibly TRBD2 for D (5 bases). The V end lost 0 bases, the J end lost 2 bases, and 9 bases lay between the germline ends. CDR3 length: 15 amino acids. Germline V gene data show CDR1 as SGHDN and CDR2 as FVKESK. CDR3 nucleotides: TGTGCCAGCAGCCAAGACAGACTAATCACAGATACGCAGTATTTT. Translated, it gives CASSQDRLITDTQYF.

On this clone: A single base separates this from a much larger clone, so it may be a read error. This specimen includes other DNA sequences encoding the same CDR3. The J gene is TRBJ2-3, the V gene TRBV5-8, with D maybe TRBD1 (6 bases). V lost 4 bases to trimming and J lost 7 bases, with 16 bases between them. Germline CDR1 is SGHTS and CDR2 is YDEGEE. The CDR3 has 14 residues. The CDR3 sequence is CASSPYTGSNTQYF. In DNA, the CDR3 is TGTGCCAGCAGCCCTTACACAGGGTCTAATACGCAGTATTTT.

This clone has ten or more counts. The rearrangement links TRBV13 to TRBJ2-2; D unclear. V was clipped by 3 bases and J by 0 bases, with 17 bases between them. CDR1 is PRHDT, CDR2 FYEKMQ, per germline (reference sequence). This CDR3 contains 18 residues. In DNA, the CDR3 is TGTGCCAGCAGCTTGATTTGGACCCCCGGACCGAACACCGGGGAGCTGTTTTTT. This codes for CASSLIWTPGPNTGELFF.

This clone has ten or more counts. This chain links TRBV5-1 with TRBJ2-5, with 7 positions matching TRBD2. The CDR3 totals 14 residues. V shed 4 bases and J 0 bases; nucleotides not matched to a gene: 3. Germline CDR1 is SGHRS and CDR2 is YFSETQ. The CDR3 DNA is TGCGCCAGCAGCCCAGGGACTAACCAAGAGACCCAGTACTTC. This gives the protein CASSPGTNQETQYF. Based on the CDR3 plus reference TRBV5-1 and TRBJ2-5, the full variable domain is KAGVTQTPRYLIKTRGQQVTLSCSPISGHRSVSWYQQTPGQGLQFLFEYFSETQRNKGNFPGRFSGRQFSNSRSEMNVSTLELGDSALYLCASSPGTNQETQYFGPGTRLLVL.

The table lists this clone with many counts. The chain employs TRBV6-1 and TRBJ1-3, with D possibly matching TRBD1 (6 bases). The CDR3 is 15 amino acids. Per germline, CDR1 MNHNS and CDR2 SASEGT. V lost 5 bases and J 0 bases, leaving 11 bases between the germline ends. This CDR3 reads CASSLDSYSGNTIYF. CDR3 nucleotides: TGTGCCAGCAGTTTGGACAGTTACTCTGGAAACACCATATATTTT.

This clone occurred many times. The chain carries TRBV13 and TRBJ2-2, with 8 bases aligning to TRBD1. The CDR3 contains 13 residues. The V gene's germline CDR1 is PRHDT and CDR2 FYEKMQ (reference sequence). J lost 6 bases, V lost 5 bases, and 2 bases had no gene match. Written as DNA, the CDR3 is TGTGCCAGCAGCATACAGGGGGCCGGGGAGCTGTTTTTT. Its translation: CASSIQGAGELFF. Together with reference TRBV13 and TRBJ2-2, the CDR3 gives the full variable domain: AAGVIQSPRHLIKEKRETATLKCYPIPRHDTVYWYQQGPGQDPQFLISFYEKMQSDKGSIPDRFSAQQFSDYHSELNMSSLELGDSALYFCASSIQGAGELFFGEGSRLTVL.

This clone was seen many times. The rearrangement joins TRBV24-1 to TRBJ2-3, with no clear D. Germline CDR1 and CDR2: KGHDR and SFDVKD. The V end lost 9 bases, the J end lost 0 bases, and 9 bases lay between the germline ends. The CDR3 extends over 13 amino acids. CDR3: CATATPSTDTQYF. The CDR3 DNA sequence: TGTGCCACCGCGACCCCTAGCACAGATACGCAGTATTTT.

This clone was seen repeatedly, ten times or more. The chain joins TRBV10-2 to TRBJ2-7, with 8 bases fitting TRBD2. Germline-derived CDR1 and CDR2 are WSHSY and SAAADI. The CDR3 is made up of 15 amino acids. The trim removed 6 bases at V and 0 bases at J, leaving 7 bases unmatched. DNA of the CDR3: TGCGCCAGCAGCCTTAGCGGGGAAAGCTCCTACGAGCAGTACTTC. This encodes CASSLSGESSYEQYF.

This clone was seen ten or more times. The V and J genes are TRBV6-1 and TRBJ2-4; 8 bases match TRBD1. Germline CDR1 and CDR2: MNHNS and SASEGT. The CDR3 runs 18 residues. V shed 3 bases, J shed 4 bases, and the junction held 14 bases outside the gene matches. CDR3 region: CASSEQTGALRPKNIQYF. The DNA for the CDR3 is TGTGCCAGCAGTGAGCAGACAGGGGCTCTAAGGCCAAAAAACATTCAGTACTTC.

This clone was counted ten times or more. The CDR3 DNA sequence: TGTGCCAGCAGTACCTTAGCGGGGAGCTATGAGCAGTTCTTC. Translation: CASSTLAGSYEQFF. The chain uses TRBV28 and TRBJ2-1, with 8 nucleotides matching TRBD2. The CDR3 runs to 14 residues. With V trimmed by 5 bases and J by 8 bases, 8 bases remained unmatched. From germline, CDR1 is MDHEN and CDR2 SYDVKM. Looking up the rest from reference TRBV28 and TRBJ2-1 gives the full variable domain: DVKVTQSSRYLVKRTGEKVFLECVQDMDHENMFWYRQDPGLGLRLIYFSYDVKMKEKGDIPEGYSVSREKKERFSLILESASTNQTSMYLCASSTLAGSYEQFFGPGTRLTVL.

This clone has a count of ten or more. This chain joins TRBV27 and TRBJ2-7, with D possibly being TRBD2 (6 bases). This CDR3 has 17 residues. The V end lost 9 bases, the J end lost 6 bases, and 30 bases lay between the germline ends. Germline V gene sequence: CDR1 MNHEY, CDR2 SMNVEV (reference sequence). The CDR3 here is CARRRRYGGKGSCEQYF. CDR3 DNA: TGTGCCAGGAGAAGAAGATATGGCGGGAAGGGAAGTTGCGAGCAGTACTTC.

This clone was seen repeatedly, ten times or more. The chain recombines TRBV4-1 with TRBJ2-3; maybe TRBD2 (6 bases). CDR1 is MGHRA and CDR2 is YSYEKL in the germline V gene. This CDR3 is 12 amino acids long. Trimming removed 4 bases from V and 5 bases from J, with 7 bases in between. The CDR3 protein is CASSPGGDTQYF. The CDR3 nucleotides are TGCGCCAGCAGCCCCGGGGGAGATACGCAGTATTTT.

This clone was detected many times. This chain uses TRBV5-1 with TRBJ2-3; unclear D gene. Trimming left V 4 bases short and J 0 bases short, with 6 bases between. The CDR3 runs to 13 residues. CDR1 and CDR2 (germline): SGHRS, YFSETQ. The CDR3 is CASSVQSTDTQYF. CDR3 DNA: TGCGCCAGCAGCGTCCAGAGCACAGATACGCAGTATTTT.

This clone was counted ten times or more. The chain joins TRBV19 to TRBJ2-2; TRBD2 agrees at 13 bases. V was clipped by 3 bases and J by 3 bases; unmatched bases: 1. The length of the CDR3 is 16 residues. Germline lookup yields CDR1 LNHDA and CDR2 SQIVND (reference sequence). The CDR3 DNA is TGTGCCAGTAGTATTGGACTAGCGGGAGACACCGGGGAGCTGTTTTTT. Protein product: CASSIGLAGDTGELFF.

The sample holds many counts of this clone. V is TRBV5-1 and J is TRBJ2-7, with 7 bases identical to TRBD2. The germline gives CDR1 SGHRS, CDR2 YFSETQ. The CDR3 covers 14 residues. V trimming: 2 bases; J trimming: 3 bases; junction bases outside the gene matches: 5. The CDR3 DNA is TGCGCCAGCAGCTTCGGCGGGAGTATCTACGAGCAGTACTTC. As protein: CASSFGGSIYEQYF. The whole variable domain, remainder taken from reference TRBV5-1 and TRBJ2-7, is KAGVTQTPRYLIKTRGQQVTLSCSPISGHRSVSWYQQTPGQGLQFLFEYFSETQRNKGNFPGRFSGRQFSNSRSEMNVSTLELGDSALYLCASSFGGSIYEQYFGPGTRLTVT.

This clone was detected many times. The CDR3 DNA follows: TGTGCCAGCAATCTAGGTCTTCATGGCTACACCTTC. Protein product: CASNLGLHGYTF. The V call is TRBV2, the J call TRBJ1-2, with unresolved D. Germline V lookup: CDR1 SNHLY, CDR2 FYNNEI. The ends were cut back, 7 bases at V and 6 bases at J, with 12 bases in the middle. The CDR3 consists of 12 residues. The full variable domain, with the rest looked up from reference TRBV2 and TRBJ1-2, is EPEVTQTPSHQVTQMGQEVILRCVPISNHLYFYWYRQILGQKVEFLVSFYNNEISEKSEIFDDQFSVERPDGSNFTLKIRSTKLEDSAMYFCASNLGLHGYTFGSGTRLTVV.

The V gene is TRBV6-2 or TRBV6-3, the J gene TRBJ2-7, with no clear D. CDR1 is MNHEY and CDR2 is SVGEGT in the germline V gene. The V gene lost 10 bases and the J gene lost 2 bases, with 18 bases spanning the gap. There are 14 residues in the CDR3. The DNA of the CDR3 is TGTGCCATTAGGACCAGGAACCGCACCTACGAGCAGTACTTC. This codes for CAIRTRNRTYEQYF.

This clone was detected ten times or more. The rearrangement joins TRBV6-2 or TRBV6-3 to TRBJ2-3, with TRBD2 matching 11 bases. V was clipped by 2 bases and J by 3 bases; unmatched bases: 7. The V gene's germline CDR1 is MNHEY and CDR2 SVGEGT. The CDR3 is 17 amino acids. The CDR3 nucleotides read TGTGCCAGCAGTTACGGGTCTAGCGGGGGGAGTACAGATACGCAGTATTTT. It encodes CASSYGSSGGSTDTQYF.

In its sample, this clone was seen many times. The V and J genes are TRBV7-8 and TRBJ1-3; 7 bases line up with TRBD1. The V and J ends lost 5 bases and 1 base, in that order; junction bases with no gene match: 2. This CDR3 region has 14 residues. The V gene's germline CDR1 is SGHVS and CDR2 FQNEAQ. This CDR3 reads CASSQTGSGNTIYF. For the CDR3, the DNA is TGTGCCAGCAGCCAGACAGGGTCTGGAAACACCATATATTTT.

There are many counts of this clone. This sequence joins TRBV19 and TRBJ2-7; 7 nucleotides align to TRBD1. CDR1 is LNHDA, CDR2 SQIVND, per germline (reference sequence). Trimming took 4 bases from V and 4 from J; bases not matched to a gene: 4. The CDR3 is made up of 13 amino acids. This CDR3 reads CASSKGTAYEQYF. The CDR3 nucleotides read TGTGCCAGTAGTAAAGGGACAGCTTACGAGCAGTACTTC.

This clone was recorded at least ten times. The chain joins TRBV27 to TRBJ1-1, with TRBD1 as a possible D gene (6 bases). The germline gives CDR1 MNHEY, CDR2 SMNVEV (reference sequence). Trimming removed 8 bases at V and 1 base at J, with 11 bases between. This CDR3 region has 13 residues. The CDR3 sequence: CASGGTRNTEAFF. The CDR3 DNA reads as TGTGCCAGCGGGGGGACAAGGAACACTGAAGCTTTCTTT.

In this sample, this clone turned up many times. CDR3 in DNA: TGTGCCAGCAGCCCGCCCCCCGCCAGGGGGCAAGGCTACACCTTC. Translated: CASSPPPARGQGYTF. This sequence joins TRBV7-2 and TRBJ1-2; TRBD1 matches 8 bases. The CDR3 covers 15 residues. V lost 5 bases to trimming and J lost 8 bases; unmatched junction nucleotides: 13. CDR1 is SGHTA and CDR2 is FQGNSA in the germline V gene.

This clone was detected many times. The DNA is omitted, as the CDR3 cannot be located on it reliably, and the CDR3 follows TCRdb's listing. The chain has TRBV12-3 or TRBV12-4 and TRBJ2-3. The CDR3 region is 12 residues in length, termini included. The CDR3 loop reads CASTFGSHTQYF.

In its sample, this clone was seen many times. This rearrangement joins TRBV6-1 to TRBJ1-2; tentatively, D is TRBD1 (6 bases). Trimming removed 8 bases at V and 4 bases at J, with 14 bases between. The V gene's germline CDR1 is MNHNS and CDR2 SASEGT. This CDR3 has 13 amino acids. DNA for the CDR3: TGTGCCAGCTCTTTGGGGACACGCTATGGCTACACCTTC. Its protein product is CASSLGTRYGYTF.